The rows below give T cell receptor beta chains drawn from one sample of a study of CD8 T cells in Susac syndrome. TCRdb used MiXCR to reprocess the immunoSEQ multiplex PCR reads, holding one entry per CDR3 protein. The data contain approximately 180,000 distinct CDR3 sequences, almost 96% of them singletons. The sample taken for sequencing was CD4+ T cells from PBMCs. Receptors originate from a human donor with multiple sclerosis. Both conserved end residues are part of each CDR3. The D gene is left open where the match is weak. Expanded clones are given a class, and other clones once, few, many or no size at all.

>16|TRBV7-2|NA|TRBD2|TRBJ2-5
TGTGCCAGCAGCTTAGCGACAGCGGGGGGGCTAGAGACCCAGTACTTC
CASSLATAGGLETQYF
>15|TRBV4-3|NA|TRBD1|TRBJ1-1
TGCGCCAGCAGCCAAGATTCCCAGGGGGCTGGTGAAGCTTTCTTT
CASSQDSQGAGEAFF
>14|TRBV6-2/TRBV6-3|NA|NA|TRBJ1-5
TGTGCCAGCAGTTACGATAATAGCAATCAGCCCCAGCATTTT
CASSYDNSNQPQHF
>15|TRBV29-1|NA|NA|TRBJ2-5
TGCAGCGTTGAGGAGGTACCGGCACCGGGAGAGACCCAGTACTTC
CSVEEVPAPGETQYF
>15|TRBV30|NA|NA|TRBJ1-1
TGTGCCTGGAGTGGGCCACAGGTATCGAACACTGAAGCTTTCTTT
CAWSGPQVSNTEAFF
>13|TRBV7-9|NA|TRBD1|TRBJ2-7
TGTGCCAGCAGCGGACAGGGTTCCTACGAGCAGTACTTC
CASSGQGSYEQYF
>15|TRBV2|NA|TRBD2|TRBJ2-1
TGTGCCAGCAGTGAGACTAGCGGGGGATACAATGAGCAGTTCTTC
CASSETSGGYNEQFF
>12|TRBV30|NA|NA|TRBJ2-1
TGTGCCTGGAATCCGGGCTCTAATGAGCAGTTCTTC
CAWNPGSNEQFF
>12|TRBV6-2/TRBV6-3|NA|NA|TRBJ1-5
TGTGCCAGCAGTTGGAACAATCAGCCCCAGCATTTT
CASSWNNQPQHF
>16|TRBV12-3/TRBV12-4|NA|TRBD2|TRBJ2-2
TGTGCCAGCAGTTTGCGCCCGAGCGGGGGCACCGGGGAGCTGTTTTTT
CASSLRPSGGTGELFF
>12|TRBV30|once|NA|TRBJ1-1
TGTGCCTGGCGACATACGGGCACTGAAGCTTTCTTT
CAWRHTGTEAFF
>15|TRBV30|NA|TRBD1|TRBJ1-6
TGTGCCTGGACCCCACAGGACAGGGGCGATTCACCCCTCCACTTT
CAWTPQDRGDSPLHF
>14|TRBV24-1|NA|NA|TRBJ2-2
TGTGCCACCAGTGATTTCCAGAACACCGGGGAGCTGTTTTTT
CATSDFQNTGELFF
>14|TRBV20-1|NA|NA|TRBJ2-7
TGCAGTGCGGGGGCGGGGGTGCGTGTTGGCGAGCAGTACTTC
CSAGAGVRVGEQYF
>14|TRBV29-1|NA|NA|TRBJ2-1
TGCAGCGTTGAATTAGAGACTAGATACAATGAGCAGTTCTTC
CSVELETRYNEQFF
>14|TRBV4-1|NA|NA|TRBJ1-1
TGCGCCAGCAGCCAAGTCGGGCTGTACACTGAAGCTTTCTTT
CASSQVGLYTEAFF
>11|TRBV30|NA|NA|TRBJ2-5
TGTGCCAGGGGGGTGCAAGAGACCCAGTACTTC
CARGVQETQYF
>12|TRBV2|NA|NA|TRBJ2-3
TGTGCCAGCAGTAAGGGATCAGATACGCAGTATTTT
CASSKGSDTQYF
>16|TRBV27|NA|NA|TRBJ1-2
TGTGCCAGCAGTTTATATCGGGGAGGGACCCTCTATGGCTACACCTTC
CASSLYRGGTLYGYTF
>14|TRBV30|NA|NA|TRBJ2-7
TGTGCCTGGACCTTAGGCGGCTTAACATACGAGCAGTACTTC
CAWTLGGLTYEQYF
>11|TRBV29-1|NA|TRBD1|TRBJ2-1
TGCAGCGTTGCTTCAGGGGGCCAGCAGTTCTTC
CSVASGGQQFF
>13|TRBV29-1|NA|NA|TRBJ2-2
TGCAGCGTTGGGGTGGTGGTAACCGGGGAGCTGTTTTTT
CSVGVVVTGELFF